The rows below give T cell receptor beta chains drawn from one sample of a study of T cell responses to AZD1222 COVID-19 vaccine. The assay was immunoSEQ multiplex PCR, and TCRdb's table has in-frame clones only and misses some. This sample yields over 100,000 clones, of which 80% to 90% are seen a single time; around 24% belongs to the top ten. Source: peripheral blood, taken on day 0 of AZD1222 vaccination. Every receptor here comes from an adult in good health. The CDR3 runs from the conserved cysteine through the conserved F or W. Each record gives: D gene, clone size, V gene, J gene, CDR3 length, CDR3 DNA, CDR3 protein. D genes are given only for firm matches. Some rows mark clone size as missing; the rest say once, few, many or name a class of expanded clone.

>NA|NA|TRBV3-1/TRBV3-2|TRBJ1-2|16
TGTGCCAGCAGCCAAGCAATAAGGACTCCTAACTATGGCTACACCTTC
CASSQAIRTPNYGYTF
>NA|NA|TRBV5-4|TRBJ1-2|16
TGTGCCAGCAGCCCGGGGGGGGGATTAGCTAACTATGGCTACACCTTC
CASSPGGGLANYGYTF
>NA|NA|TRBV28|TRBJ1-5|15
TGTGCCAGCAGTTTACCGCCAAGCGGGCGTCAGCCCCAGCATTTT
CASSLPPSGRQPQHF
>NA|few|TRBV5-1|TRBJ1-2|15
TGCGCCAGCAGCTTCCGAGAGGGCGGGAGCTATGGCTACACCTTC
CASSFREGGSYGYTF
>TRBD2|once|TRBV19|TRBJ2-2|19
TGTGCCAGTAGTACCTCGGGACTAGCGGGGGGAGGTAACACCGGGGAGCTGTTTTTT
CASSTSGLAGGGNTGELFF
>NA|NA|TRBV28|TRBJ1-5|14
TGTGCCAGCAGTTTAAATGGGGGGGCTCAGCCCCAGCATTTT
CASSLNGGAQPQHF
>NA|NA|TRBV4-3|TRBJ2-7|14
TGCGCCAGCAGCCAAGATGAGGGTCTCAACGAGCAGTACTTC
CASSQDEGLNEQYF
>NA|NA|TRBV6-2/TRBV6-3|TRBJ1-1|15
TGTGCCAGCAGTTACTCCCTGGTTCGAAGCCTGGAGGCTTTCTTT
CASSYSLVRSLEAFF
>NA|NA|TRBV11-2|TRBJ1-3|14
TGTGCCAGCAGCTTGAAGGCCTCTGGAAACACCATATATTTT
CASSLKASGNTIYF
>NA|NA|TRBV28|TRBJ2-7|15
TGTGCCAGCAGACGGACCAGTGGGGGCTCCTACGAGCAGTACTTC
CASRRTSGGSYEQYF
>TRBD1|NA|TRBV19|TRBJ2-4|19
TGTGCCAGTAGTCCCGGGACAGGGGGCCGTTACCTAGCCAAAAACATTCAGTACTTC
CASSPGTGGRYLAKNIQYF
>NA|NA|TRBV28|TRBJ2-7|12
TGTGCCAGCAGCACTACAGCCTACGAGCAGTACTTC
CASSTTAYEQYF
>NA|once|TRBV6-1|TRBJ1-4|14
TGTGCCAGCAGTGAAACTAGTCTCAATGAAAAACTGTTTTTT
CASSETSLNEKLFF
>NA|NA|TRBV28|TRBJ1-5|13
TGTGCCAGCACCCCCCGCCACGAGCAGCCCCAGCATTTT
CASTPRHEQPQHF
>NA|NA|TRBV28|TRBJ1-5|15
TGTGCCAGCAGTATGACTCGGAATAGCAATCAGCCCCAGCATTTT
CASSMTRNSNQPQHF
>NA|NA|TRBV7-9|TRBJ1-1|15
TGTGCCAGCATCAAGCGGGGGGCCTTGAACACTGAAGCTTTCTTT
CASIKRGALNTEAFF
>NA|NA|TRBV29-1|TRBJ1-6|12
TGCAGCGTTGGACCAGGGGACGGGCCCCTCCACTTT
CSVGPGDGPLHF
>NA|NA|TRBV5-1|TRBJ1-3|14
TGCGCCAGCAGCGATCAGGGGCCTGGAAACACCATATATTTT
CASSDQGPGNTIYF
>TRBD1|once|TRBV19|TRBJ2-2|16
TGTGCCAGTAGTATCACCAGGGGGCAGGGGACCGGGGAGCTGTTTTTT
CASSITRGQGTGELFF
>NA|NA|TRBV25-1|TRBJ2-7|13
TGTGCCAGCAGTGAATCTGGGTACTACGAGCAGTACTTC
CASSESGYYEQYF
>NA|NA|TRBV25-1|TRBJ2-7|14
TGTGCCAGCACCCCCACCAGGGGTTCCTACGAGCAGTACTTC
CASTPTRGSYEQYF
>NA|NA|TRBV11-3|TRBJ1-1|13
TGTGCCAGCAGCTCACATACGAACACTGAAGCTTTCTTT
CASSSHTNTEAFF
>TRBD2|NA|TRBV7-8|TRBJ2-1|18
TGTGCCAGCAGCTTTAGGCTAGCGGGGGGCGGCTCCTACAATGAGCAGTTCTTC
CASSFRLAGGGSYNEQFF
>TRBD1|few|TRBV10-3|TRBJ1-5|15
TGTGCCATCAGTCGGGACAGGGGGGACAATCAGCCCCAGCATTTT
CAISRDRGDNQPQHF
>TRBD1|NA|TRBV19|TRBJ2-3|17
TGTGCCAGTAGTATCGTGACAGGGGGCCATCGCACAGATACGCAGTATTTT
CASSIVTGGHRTDTQYF
>TRBD2|NA|TRBV6-5|TRBJ2-7|14
TGTGCCAGCAGCCGGGACGGGACTATCTACGAGCAGTACTTC
CASSRDGTIYEQYF
>NA|NA|TRBV6-2/TRBV6-3|TRBJ2-7|12
TGTGCCAGCAGTTCTCTGGACTACGAGCAGTACTTC
CASSSLDYEQYF
>NA|NA|TRBV4-1|TRBJ1-1|16
TGCGCCGGACTTACGACAGGACTAAGATCTACCGTGCGAACTTTCTTT
CAGLTTGLRSTVRTFF
>NA|NA|TRBV4-3|TRBJ2-7|14
TGCGCCAGCAGCCAAGATTGGACACCATACGAGCAGTACTTC
CASSQDWTPYEQYF
>NA|NA|TRBV2|TRBJ1-5|14
TGTGCCAGCATTGCAGGGGCCGGCAATCAGCCCCAGCATTTT
CASIAGAGNQPQHF
>NA|NA|TRBV6-5|TRBJ1-4|12
TGTGCCTCTCAAGGCTCCAATGAAAAACTGTTTTTT
CASQGSNEKLFF
>NA|NA|TRBV7-6|TRBJ2-2|11
TGTGCCAGCAGCTTACCCGGGGAGCTGTTTTTT
CASSLPGELFF
>TRBD1|NA|TRBV5-6|TRBJ2-1|15
TGTGCCAGCAGCCCATGGACAGGGGTGGGCAATGAGCAGTTCTTC
CASSPWTGVGNEQFF
>NA|NA|TRBV6-5|TRBJ1-5|15
TGTGCCAGCAGTTACTCGTTACGGCCCAATCAGCCCCAGCATTTT
CASSYSLRPNQPQHF
>NA|once|TRBV19|TRBJ2-3|17
TGTGCCAGTAGTATAGATCGAACAGGCTCTAGCACAGATACGCAGTATTTT
CASSIDRTGSSTDTQYF
>NA|NA|TRBV12-3/TRBV12-4|TRBJ2-7|12
TGTGCCAGCAGTTTAGGCCAGTACGAGCAGTACTTC
CASSLGQYEQYF
>NA|NA|TRBV12-3/TRBV12-4|TRBJ1-4|13
TGTGCCAGCAGTTTAGACAGGTCGGAAAAACTGTTTTTT
CASSLDRSEKLFF
>NA|NA|TRBV6-6|TRBJ2-2|14
TGTGCCAGCAGTTACAGAGGGGCCGTCGGGGAGCTGTTTTTT
CASSYRGAVGELFF
>TRBD2|NA|TRBV6-2/TRBV6-3|TRBJ2-7|16
TGTGCCAGCAGCGCGGGACTAGCGGGAATGGGCTACGAGCAGTACTTC
CASSAGLAGMGYEQYF
>NA|NA|TRBV3-1/TRBV3-2|TRBJ1-1|14
TGTGCCAGCAGCTACCTGGACACTGGCACTGAAGCTTTCTTT
CASSYLDTGTEAFF
>NA|NA|TRBV10-1|TRBJ2-2|12
TGCGCCAGCGGGGCATACACCGGGGAGCTGTTTTTT
CASGAYTGELFF
>NA|NA|TRBV11-3|TRBJ1-1|13
TGTGCCAGCAGCTTGTACGAATACACTGAAGCTTTCTTT
CASSLYEYTEAFF
>NA|once|TRBV21-1|TRBJ1-4|14
TGTGCCAGCCCCGCAGGGGGGGCAGGGGAAAAACTGTTTTTT
CASPAGGAGEKLFF
>TRBD1|NA|TRBV5-1|TRBJ1-5|15
TGCGCCAGCAGCTTGGGGGACAGTAGCAATCAGCCCCAGCATTTT
CASSLGDSSNQPQHF
>NA|NA|TRBV5-1|TRBJ1-1|15
TGCGCCAGCAGCGGTCAGGGTAATATGAACACTGAAGCTTTCTTT
CASSGQGNMNTEAFF
>NA|NA|TRBV7-9|TRBJ2-3|16
TGTGCCAGCAGCTTGGGGACAATGACTTTCACAGATACGCAGTATTTT
CASSLGTMTFTDTQYF
>NA|NA|TRBV7-2|TRBJ1-3|16
TGTGCCAGCAGCTTAGCGCAGGGAGGAGCTGGAAACACCATATATTTT
CASSLAQGGAGNTIYF
>TRBD1|NA|TRBV6-5|TRBJ1-5|13
TGTGCCAGCAGCAGGGGGGGCAATCAGCCCCAGCATTTT
CASSRGGNQPQHF
>TRBD1|NA|TRBV5-5|TRBJ1-6|15
TGTGCCAGCAGCCATACAGGGGTGCGGGACTCACCCCTCCACTTT
CASSHTGVRDSPLHF
>NA|NA|TRBV7-9|TRBJ2-4|12
TGTGCCAGCAAAGACAACGAAAACATTCAGTACTTC
CASKDNENIQYF
>NA|NA|TRBV19|TRBJ2-7|15
TGTGCCAGTAGTGCCGATGCAGGGAGCTCCTACGAGCAGTACTTC
CASSADAGSSYEQYF
>NA|NA|TRBV29-1|TRBJ1-1|10
TGCAGCGTTGAAGAGGCTGAAGCTTTCTTT
CSVEEAEAFF
>NA|NA|TRBV4-1|TRBJ2-7|16
TGCGCCAGCAAGCTAGAGGTTGCGGGGGCGACCTACGAGCAGTACTTC
CASKLEVAGATYEQYF
>NA|NA|TRBV19|TRBJ1-4|15
TGTGCCAGTAGTATTTGGGGAAGTTGGGGTGAAAAACTGTTTTTT
CASSIWGSWGEKLFF
>TRBD2|NA|TRBV5-6|TRBJ2-7|15
TGTGCCAGCAGCTCCCTTGAGGGTCGGGGGGACGAGCAGTACTTC
CASSSLEGRGDEQYF